The 15 T cell receptor beta chains below were found in one sample sequenced in a study of blood T cell repertoires in COVID-19 (dated by TCRdb to the early 2020s). Library construction relied on the immunoSEQ multiplex PCR assay. TCRdb limited this immuneACCESS table to in-frame rearrangements with V and J called. A share of clones is missing; checked studies link under half to unresolved V genes, and the rest is unexplained. For this sample there are 250,000 to 350,000 clones; 88% appear just once. Under 5% of the sample is in the top ten clones. The specimen was peripheral blood. The receptors here all came from a woman aged 45-65 years with active or convalescent COVID-19.

This clone was detected many times. The V call is TRBV5-1, the J call TRBJ1-2; a weak D match, TRBD1 (5 bases). The germline gives CDR1 SGHRS, CDR2 YFSETQ. This CDR3 is built from 13 residues. V was trimmed by 1 base and J by 5 bases, leaving 9 bases between them. The CDR3 sequence is CASSLSQGYGYTF. In DNA, the CDR3 is TGCGCCAGCAGCTTGTCGCAGGGTTATGGCTACACCTTC.

The chain joins TRBV29-1 to TRBJ1-1; 7 bases are shared with TRBD1. The germline gives CDR1 SQVTM, CDR2 ANQGSEA. Trimming took 5 bases from V and 1 from J; bases not matched to a gene: 10. The CDR3 contains 15 residues. The CDR3 nucleotides are TGCAGCGTTTCTGACAGGGTTGGTTCGAACACTGAAGCTTTCTTT. The encoded protein is CSVSDRVGSNTEAFF. Full variable domain (missing parts from reference TRBV29-1 and TRBJ1-1): SAVISQKPSRDICQRGTSLTIQCQVDSQVTMMFWYRQQPGQSLTLIATANQGSEATYESGFVIDKFPISRPNLTFSTLTVSNMSPEDSSIYLCSVSDRVGSNTEAFFGQGTRLTVV.

The rearrangement joins TRBV4-2 to TRBJ2-1; TRBD2 matches 12 bases. Germline V lookup: CDR1 LGHNA, CDR2 YNFKEQ. After removal of 1 base from V and 7 bases from J, the junction contained 8 bases not matched to a gene. The CDR3 totals 17 residues. The CDR3 protein is CASSQGSSGGAGNEQFF. The CDR3 coding sequence is TGTGCCAGCAGCCAAGGGTCTAGCGGGGGGGCCGGGAATGAGCAGTTCTTC.

In this sample, this clone turned up a few times. The chain is built from TRBV15 and TRBJ2-6, with TRBD1 identical over 11 bases. V trimming: 1 base; J trimming: 2 bases; junction bases outside the gene matches: 10. The CDR3 runs 20 residues. Germline V gene lookup returns CDR1 LNHNV and CDR2 YYDKDF (reference sequence). CDR3 nucleotide sequence: TGTGCCACCAGCAGAGCCTCGGGGACAGGGGGTTTCGCTGGGGCCAACGTCCTGACTTTC. This encodes CATSRASGTGGFAGANVLTF.

The J gene is TRBJ1-4, the V gene TRBV6-6; TRBD1 matches at 10 bases. The CDR3 is made up of 15 amino acids. Germline loops: CDR1 MNHNY, CDR2 SVGAGI (reference sequence). With V trimmed by 6 bases and J by 5 bases, 6 bases remained unmatched. The CDR3 here is CASSNGGQGNEKLFF. CDR3 DNA sequence: TGTGCCAGCAGCAACGGGGGACAGGGGAATGAAAAACTGTTTTTT.

The chain combines TRBV29-1 with TRBJ1-1, with 9 bases that match TRBD1. V shed 4 bases, J shed 6 bases, and the junction held 9 bases outside the gene matches. Germline CDR1 SQVTM, CDR2 ANQGSEA. The CDR3 contains 14 residues. As DNA, the CDR3 is TGCAGCGTTGTCGTCGGGACAGGGAGGTCTGAAGCTTTCTTT. This sequence encodes CSVVVGTGRSEAFF.

The chain couples TRBV10-3 to TRBJ1-2; 9 nucleotides match TRBD1. Germline-derived CDR1 and CDR2 are ENHRY and SYGVKD. The V segment lost 5 bases and the J segment 4 bases; nucleotides outside the gene matches: 2. This CDR3 contains 13 residues. CDR3 nucleotide sequence: TGTGCCATCAGTAAGACAGGGGGCTATGGCTACACCTTC. Translated: CAISKTGGYGYTF.

The rearrangement links TRBV28 to TRBJ2-7; TRBD2 matches at 7 bases. Germline V CDR1 and CDR2: MDHEN, SYDVKM. The CDR3 runs 16 residues. V was pared by 2 bases and J by 0 bases, with 7 bases of the junction left unmatched. The CDR3 loop is CASSLAASGYSYEQYF. CDR3 bases: TGTGCCAGCAGTTTAGCGGCTAGCGGATACTCCTACGAGCAGTACTTC.

The V and J genes are TRBV30 and TRBJ2-3, with 11 bases that match TRBD1. The V gene end was trimmed by 3 bases and the J gene end by 5 bases; junction bases not matched to a gene: 10. Germline loops: CDR1 GTSNPN, CDR2 SVGIG (reference sequence). The CDR3 sequence is 16 residues long. The CDR3 DNA follows: TGTGCCTGGAGACCCCCCGGGACAGGGGGTAGAGATACGCAGTATTTT. Its translation is CAWRPPGTGGRDTQYF.

The V and J genes are TRBV5-8 and TRBJ1-4; D gene ambiguous. The ends were cut back, 0 bases at V and 7 bases at J, with 10 bases in the middle. The germline V gene has CDR1 SGHTS and CDR2 YDEGEE. The CDR3 covers 14 residues. The CDR3 region is CASSLEDFGEKLFF. The CDR3 nucleotides read TGTGCCAGCAGCTTGGAGGACTTTGGTGAAAAACTGTTTTTT.

This rearrangement joins TRBV9 to TRBJ1-3; TRBD1 might be the D (5 bases). There are 15 residues in the CDR3. Trimming removed 3 bases from V and 7 bases from J, with 17 bases in between. Per the germline V gene, CDR1 is SGDLS and CDR2 is YYNGEE. The CDR3 is CASSAPGGVLNTIYF. The DNA of the CDR3 is TGTGCCAGCAGCGCCCCCGGGGGGGTCTTGAACACCATATATTTT. The complete variable domain, with remaining parts taken from reference TRBV9 and TRBJ1-3, reads DSGVTQTPKHLITATGQRVTLRCSPRSGDLSVYWYQQSLDQGLQFLIQYYNGEERAKGNILERFSAQQFPDLHSELNLSSLELGDSALYFCASSAPGGVLNTIYFGEGSWLTVV.

Turning to this clone: One end of the junction varies from germline; a read error may be responsible. This sequence joins TRBV11-1 and TRBJ2-1, with a tentative D call TRBD2 (6 bases). The germline V gene has CDR1 SGHAT and CDR2 FQDESV (reference sequence). CDR3 length: 13 residues. The CDR3 here is CASTKDYYSEQFF. As DNA, the CDR3 is TGTGCCAGCACCAAGGACTACTACAGTGAGCAGTTCTTC.

V is TRBV29-1 and J is TRBJ2-2, with D possibly being TRBD1 (5 bases). The CDR3 has 13 residues. V lost 3 bases and J lost 5, with 10 bases in between. In germline, CDR1 is SQVTM, CDR2 ANQGSEA. As DNA, the CDR3 is TGCAGCGTTGAGGGCCAGGGTACCGGGGAGCTGTTTTTT. Translating it yields CSVEGQGTGELFF.

The chain uses TRBV5-4 and TRBJ2-1; TRBD1 might be the D (6 bases). The germline gives CDR1 SGHNT, CDR2 YYREEE (reference sequence). The CDR3 contains 13 residues. Trimming removed 0 bases from V and 8 bases from J, with 9 bases in between. Here the CDR3 reads CASSLEAGDEQFF. Here the CDR3 DNA reads TGTGCCAGCAGCTTGGAGGCAGGGGATGAGCAGTTCTTC.

The chain joins TRBV7-9 to TRBJ2-3; TRBD2 matches at 14 bases. CDR1 and CDR2 from the germline V gene are SEHNR and FQNEAQ (reference sequence). V shed 8 bases, J shed 8 bases, and the junction held 6 bases outside the gene matches. The CDR3 sequence is 14 residues long. As DNA, the CDR3 is TGTGCCAGCGAGACTAGCGGGGGGGCGGGTACGCAGTATTTT. Translation: CASETSGGAGTQYF.